The T cell receptor beta chain under discussion was sequenced for a study of shared clonotypes between healthy human individuals. Looking at the study overall: A donor's plate count was three for CD4 naive and three for CD4 memory; CD8 naive had two and CD8 memory one. Study-wide points: Researchers found naive subsets generally carried larger estimated richness than memory subsets.

Naive CD8 cells lacked CD45RO and underwent positive selection for CCR7, leaving out terminally differentiated effector memory CD45RA+ cells. Notes on this clone: No antigen is known for it.

Sequencing used immunoSEQ multiplex PCR; TCRdb keeps in-frame clones, though not all of them. Here the sample spans 550,000 to 600,000 clones, more than 95% being singletons. Sequenced sample: naive CD8+ T cells sorted from blood. The clonotype comes from a man aged 30-40 years in good health.

CDR3 region: CASSNTGTGRGQETQYF. CDR3 coding DNA: TGTGCCAGCAGCAACACCGGGACAGGGCGCGGGCAAGAGACCCAGTACTTC. The chain has TRBV9 and TRBJ2-5; 9 nucleotides match TRBD1. Germline V lookup: CDR1 SGDLS, CDR2 YYNGEE. J was trimmed by 2 bases and V by 4 bases; bases with no gene match: 12. This CDR3 contains 17 residues.